The TCR beta chain under discussion was sequenced for a study of T-cell reconstitution after alpha-beta-depleted transplantation in children. This CDR3 is built from 13 residues. Per the germline V gene, CDR1 is SGHRS and CDR2 is YFSETQ. Library preparation (for TCRbeta) was performed with unique molecular identifiers. TCRdb reprocessed the PCR reads with MiXCR, giving one entry per CDR3 protein. The data show roughly 180,000 distinct CDR3 sequences, 13% to 15% seen once. As to this clonotype: The germline gene is not matched at one end of the junction; a read error may be the cause.

This receptor was taken from a human donor who donated a stem cell graft to a child with acute lymphoblastic leukemia. Here the sequenced sample was PBMCs from the stem cell graft donor, taken from the stem cell graft. V usage is TRBV5-1 and J usage is TRBJ1-1, with D maybe TRBD1 (5 bases). As DNA, the CDR3 is TGCGCCAGCAGCTTGGGGGGGTCCACTGACGCTTTCTTT. Translation gives CASSLGGSTDAFF.